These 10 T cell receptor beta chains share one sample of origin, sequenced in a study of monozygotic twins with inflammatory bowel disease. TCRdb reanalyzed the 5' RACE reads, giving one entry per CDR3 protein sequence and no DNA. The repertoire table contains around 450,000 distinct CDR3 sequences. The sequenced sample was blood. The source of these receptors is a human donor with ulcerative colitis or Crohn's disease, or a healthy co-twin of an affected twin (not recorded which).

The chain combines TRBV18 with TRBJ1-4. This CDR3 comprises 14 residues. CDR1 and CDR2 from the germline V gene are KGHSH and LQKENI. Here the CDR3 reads CASSQSATNEKLFF.

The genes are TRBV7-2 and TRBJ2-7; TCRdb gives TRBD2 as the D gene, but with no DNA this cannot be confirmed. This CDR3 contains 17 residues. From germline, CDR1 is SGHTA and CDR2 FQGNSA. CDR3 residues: CASSSDFSGSKGYEQYF.

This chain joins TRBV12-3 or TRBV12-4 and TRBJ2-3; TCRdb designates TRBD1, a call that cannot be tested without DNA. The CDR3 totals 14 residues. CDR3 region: CASSFIRDTDTQYF.

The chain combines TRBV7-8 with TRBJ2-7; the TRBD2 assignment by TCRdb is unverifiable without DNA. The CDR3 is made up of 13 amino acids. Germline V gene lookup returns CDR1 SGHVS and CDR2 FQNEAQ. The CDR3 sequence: CASGLKGAREQYF.

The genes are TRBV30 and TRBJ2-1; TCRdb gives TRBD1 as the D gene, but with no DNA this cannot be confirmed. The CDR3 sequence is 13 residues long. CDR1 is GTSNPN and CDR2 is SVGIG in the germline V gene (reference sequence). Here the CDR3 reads CAWRPDRRNEQFF.

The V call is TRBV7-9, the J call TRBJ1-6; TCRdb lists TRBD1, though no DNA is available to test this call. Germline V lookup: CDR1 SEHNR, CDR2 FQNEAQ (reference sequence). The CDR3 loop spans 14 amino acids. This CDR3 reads CASSPTGQGSPLHF.

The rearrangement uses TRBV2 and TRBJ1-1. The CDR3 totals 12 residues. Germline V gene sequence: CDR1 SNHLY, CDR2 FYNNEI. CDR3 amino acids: CASSEYNRGAFF.

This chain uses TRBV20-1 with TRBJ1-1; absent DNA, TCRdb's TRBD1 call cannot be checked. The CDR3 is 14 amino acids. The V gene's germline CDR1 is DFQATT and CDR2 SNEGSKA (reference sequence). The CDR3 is CSARGDREYTEAFF.

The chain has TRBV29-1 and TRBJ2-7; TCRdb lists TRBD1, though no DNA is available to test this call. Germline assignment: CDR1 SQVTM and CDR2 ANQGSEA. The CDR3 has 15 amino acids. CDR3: CSVLPWGTGTYEQYF.

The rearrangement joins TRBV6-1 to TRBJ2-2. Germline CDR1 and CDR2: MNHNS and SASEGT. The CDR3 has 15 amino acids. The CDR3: CASSRLLIDTGELFF.